The clone carrying this T cell receptor beta chain was observed many times. The antigen is not known. This entry is derived from a study of spatial heterogeneity in lung cancer. Overall study results and limits: Ubiquitous expanded tumor TCRs appeared in blood more at resection than follow-up.

Time point defined: sample taken at primary tumor resection. Whole RNA from tumor, nontumor lung or frozen PBMC was sequenced unsorted. V lost 5 bases to trimming and J lost 10 bases, with 18 bases between them. CDR3 length equals 15 residues. CDR1 is MRHNA, CDR2 SNTAGT, per germline. TCRdb processed the 5' RACE reads anew with MiXCR; each CDR3 protein has one entry. Of about 38,000 distinct CDR3 sequences in the sample, roughly 5.5% were seen once. This chain joins TRBV6-4 and TRBJ1-6; tentatively, D is TRBD1 (6 bases). The source was PBMCs, collected at surgery. The TCR was taken from a female donor with early-stage non-small cell lung cancer. In nucleotides, the CDR3 is TGTGCCAGCAGTACACAGGGTATCGGGATCTCACCCCTCCACTTT. This encodes CASSTQGIGISPLHF.